This T cell receptor (beta chain) came from a study of Ad26.COV2.S vaccination and SARS-CoV-2 variants. Treatment indicated: 19 received Ad26.COV2.S at low or high dose, single or two shots; 5 received placebo; per-sample allocation not given. Samples came from day 63 after the first vaccine or placebo injection. Overall study results and limits: Breadth and depth estimates from TCRs may understate total T cell responses.

Clones were sequenced by immunoSEQ multiplex PCR, and TCRdb holds only the in-frame ones, with some missing. This sample has 240,000 or so clones, with approximately 90% found just once. Note on this clone: The antigen is unknown.

This clonotype was obtained from a person aged 18 to 59 who received the Ad26.COV2.S COVID-19 vaccine or a placebo. The specimen was peripheral blood, collected in a trial of Ad26.COV2.S vaccine versus placebo.

The CDR3 sequence: CASSQDWGWGTEAFF. CDR3 DNA: TGTGCCAGCAGCCAAGATTGGGGGTGGGGGACTGAAGCTTTCTTT. The chain has TRBV4-2 and TRBJ1-1; possibly TRBD1 for D (5 bases). The V gene lost 0 bases and the J gene lost 5 bases, with 13 bases spanning the gap. The CDR3 is made up of 15 amino acids. Germline assignment: CDR1 LGHNA and CDR2 YNFKEQ.